This record concerns one T cell receptor beta chain sequence. The target of this receptor is not known. Base qualities are not at hand, and no much larger clone is one base apart. Library prep was done by the immunoSEQ multiplex PCR assay. A mixture of 60 forward primers for TCR Vbeta segments and 13 reverse primers for TCR Jbeta segments was used in the multiplex PCR. A multiplex PCR assay on genomic DNA amplified the CDR3 region of rearranged TCR beta genes. The Illumina HiSeq System was used to sequence the amplified TCR beta libraries as 87-base-pair reads. The paper's data handling went like this. Across the 670 or so repertoires, a later analysis counted tens of millions of unique TCR beta chains, 9.5 million to 13 million of which were shared by at least two donors. To remove PCR and sequencing errors, raw reads were error-corrected and collapsed into unique sequences using a nearest-neighbor algorithm that merged closely related sequences. To assign V, D and J gene segments, CDR3 sequences were aligned to IMGT reference sequences. Each retained sequence needed at least a six-nucleotide match to both a V gene segment and a J gene segment. A rearrangement counted as productive if the CDR3 had no stop codons and remained in frame with V and J, and every other rearrangement counted as non-productive. CDR3 was defined according to IMGT convention as the region running from the second conserved V-encoded cysteine to the conserved J-encoded phenylalanine. The earlier analysis of about 610 of the donors excluded any sequence lacking an unambiguous match to a single V gene segment. An earlier analysis of 587 of the donors classified V segments as functional when productive rearrangements were above 56.7% and as segregating when the standard deviation between donors was above 5%. A statistical classification framework was built to diagnose cytomegalovirus status from the catalog of TCR beta chain sequences. A later analysis assigned V and J genes by comparing TCR nucleotide sequences with IMGT/GENE-DB human TR gene sequences. In a later analysis, CDR3 sequences and most-parsimonious VDJ recombination scenarios were assigned using the TCRdist pipeline. In a later analysis, each TCR beta chain was defined by its CDR3 amino acid sequence together with its V-gene family, and reads without a unique V-gene family were excluded. A later analysis removed 600 or so highly shared, low-generation-probability nucleotide sequences to deal with suspected cross-contamination and a sequencing artifact. For each public chain, a later analysis derived a clonal expansion index from normalized ranks of inferred template counts within each repertoire. In a later analysis, generation probabilities were computed with a VDJ recombination model fitted to out-of-frame rearrangements, and the resulting probabilities were checked against IGoR. Hypergeometric tests were used in a later analysis to score TCR-TCR, TCR-HLA and TCR-CMV co-occurrence, with a repertoire-size bias correction applied to the TCR pairs. In a later analysis, false discovery rates were estimated by permuting HLA or CMV assignments 20 times. In a later analysis, co-occurring TCRs were grouped with DBSCAN, and TCRdist sequence similarity was added when clustering was performed within HLA-allele-positive subsets. Co-occurrence clustering excluded repertoires with fewer than 30,000 or more than 120,000 public chains, plus five with anomalous nucleotide sharing. What TCRdb holds here is the immuneACCESS table cut down to in-frame rearrangements. Part of the clones is not present; checked against another copy, under half of the missing clones reflect an unresolved V gene, and the others are unexplained. Clone size and V and J calls were adopted from that table, with D and trimming inferred from the DNA. The sample table lists around 61,000 clones, around 92% of them with a count of one. The ten largest clones represent more than 1.3% of the sample.

CDR1 and CDR2 are read off the germline V gene as KGHSH and LQKENI. There are 17 amino acids in the CDR3, from cysteine to phenylalanine inclusive. Only the CDR3 DNA is retained, 51 bases long and in frame from the first base. V is clipped by 3 bases and J by 1 base, and the sequence between their germline boundaries is 18 bases long. The sample originates from a study of cytomegalovirus exposure and HLA in healthy donors (TCRdb year 2017). For the study in its entirety: An earlier analysis of several hundred of the donors reported more than 250 Gb of sequence data and 100 million to 130 million unique TCR beta sequences from about 179 million T cells. An early release covering just under 650 HLA-typed donors comprised 300 to 350 gigabases of sequencing data and some 79 million unique TCR sequences. The genetic ancestry cluster associated with self-reported Caucasian donors included approximately 85% of the roughly 400 genotyped donors. The study was designed to test whether signatures of past pathogen exposure could be identified by cataloging public T cell receptors. The T cell repertoires of around 670 subjects were profiled by immunosequencing and related to cytomegalovirus serostatus. Along with the roughly 610-subject first cohort, a separate validation cohort of roughly 110 different subjects was used. The study combined high-throughput TCR immunosequencing, statistical association of individual TCRs with disease status, and machine learning to predict cytomegalovirus infection status. A later analysis re-analyzed previously published TCR beta repertoires from roughly 630 donors and added high-resolution HLA genotyping to study TCR occurrence patterns. Rather than using new phenotypic data, the later analysis identified candidate immune exposures from TCR beta sequences and from how often those sequences occurred across donors. In an earlier analysis of a few hundred of the donors, high-throughput TCR beta sequencing was used to judge whether each TCR beta V gene segment behaved as functional or pseudogenic. Donor age, sex, ethnicity and CMV serostatus were collected together with the repertoire data. Genome-wide SNP genotypes for about three fifths of the roughly 670 donors were used in a later genetic analysis, which treated that subset as a discovery cohort. Every repertoire in the discovery cohort had been generated on one and the same sequencing platform. HLA typing included class I and class II loci at four-digit resolution. Typing coverage differed by locus: A, B, C, DRB1 and DQB1 were typed in roughly 629-630 donors, DQA1 in approximately 520, DPA1 in 606, and DPB1 in about 450. Several DR-DQ haplotypes were handled as single units for association and clustering because linkage in the cohort was strong. On average, approximately 250,000 unique TCR beta nucleotide sequences were sequenced per donor among 300 to 500 genotyped donors of the cohort, with roughly 18% of those sequences being non-productive.

The paper as a whole reports these results and caveats: A later genetic analysis associated a missense DCLRE1C variant with V-gene and J-gene trimming of TCR beta chains, and an independent cohort replicated the association. Correlated functional status among segregating V segments might reflect linkage disequilibrium, but an unknown experimental factor could not be ruled out. A later analysis found that TCR association rates varied across HLA loci, with DRB1 alleles showing the most associated TCRs and HLA-C alleles the fewest. In the study, around 150 TCR beta chains were listed as associated with cytomegalovirus. According to a later analysis, most CMV-associated TCR beta chains appeared to be HLA-restricted, and the HLA associations seemed to be driven largely by CMV exposure. Because the 87-base-pair reads could not distinguish some IMGT-functional V segments, including TRBV6-2 and TRBV6-3, those segments were excluded. In a later analysis, HLA-associated TCR beta chains were found to be more clonally expanded and to have lower generation probabilities than equally common non-associated chains. Most TCR sequences were observed very rarely across donors, whereas some public TCRs were present in many individuals. In an earlier analysis of approximately 590 of the donors, most TCR beta V segments appeared in productive rearrangements about 87% or about 30% of the time, broadly matching IMGT annotations. A cluster of highly shared sequence variants was judged likely to be a technical artifact of the sequencing pipeline. In a later analysis, more than 15,000 TCR beta sequences were associated with specific HLA alleles at a false discovery rate of 0.05. Several of the top co-occurrence clusters appeared to be linked to parvovirus B19, influenza, CMV and Epstein-Barr virus, according to a later analysis. Cytomegalovirus status was reported to be diagnosed by the classifier with high specificity and sensitivity in both the original and validation cohorts. According to a later genetic analysis, donors in an Asian-associated ancestry cluster had fewer N-insertions in productive TCRs than the approximately 650-donor mean. Immune exposure information for the cohort was limited to CMV serostatus. In vitro tests confirmed that three of the cytomegalovirus-associated TCR beta chains recognize cytomegalovirus antigens. The presence/absence analyses assumed that sequencing depth was roughly uniform across donors, and that assumption may not be true. This cohort had only TCR beta chains sequenced, and the lack of alpha or paired-chain data limited which features could be detected. The earlier analysis of a few hundred of the donors excluded roughly 17 rarely observed V segments, including chromosome 9 orphons, because counts were too low. Because HLA typing was unavailable for some donors at each locus, only the typed subset was used in association tests. A further reported finding was that TCR beta sequences accurately predicted the HLA-A and HLA-B alleles for most subjects in the first cohort. When HLA alleles, especially DR and DQ, strongly co-occurred, TCR associations were difficult to assign to individual alleles. According to the authors, the approach could potentially be generalized to other disease states and immunological phenotypes.

In total, 666 healthy bone marrow donors made up the cohort. At the time of sampling, every cohort member was nominally healthy, though immune exposures that went unrecorded were likely present. The donor was CMV seropositive and was included in the group of some 290 seropositive cohort members. A peripheral blood sample was collected from each donor, and TCR beta sequencing was performed on peripheral blood mononuclear cells. Genomic DNA was extracted from the blood cell samples with the Qiagen DNeasy Blood Extraction Kit. Recombination joined TRBV18 with TRBJ1-1; TRBD1 is possibly the D segment (6 matching bases). Sequencing was performed on PBMCs. The sequence derives from a man aged 25 to 40 in good health and CMV-seropositive. The bases are TGTGCCAGCTCACCGGTCAGGGGCGCTCAGGGGAACACTGAAGCTTTCTTT. It encodes CASSPVRGAQGNTEAFF.